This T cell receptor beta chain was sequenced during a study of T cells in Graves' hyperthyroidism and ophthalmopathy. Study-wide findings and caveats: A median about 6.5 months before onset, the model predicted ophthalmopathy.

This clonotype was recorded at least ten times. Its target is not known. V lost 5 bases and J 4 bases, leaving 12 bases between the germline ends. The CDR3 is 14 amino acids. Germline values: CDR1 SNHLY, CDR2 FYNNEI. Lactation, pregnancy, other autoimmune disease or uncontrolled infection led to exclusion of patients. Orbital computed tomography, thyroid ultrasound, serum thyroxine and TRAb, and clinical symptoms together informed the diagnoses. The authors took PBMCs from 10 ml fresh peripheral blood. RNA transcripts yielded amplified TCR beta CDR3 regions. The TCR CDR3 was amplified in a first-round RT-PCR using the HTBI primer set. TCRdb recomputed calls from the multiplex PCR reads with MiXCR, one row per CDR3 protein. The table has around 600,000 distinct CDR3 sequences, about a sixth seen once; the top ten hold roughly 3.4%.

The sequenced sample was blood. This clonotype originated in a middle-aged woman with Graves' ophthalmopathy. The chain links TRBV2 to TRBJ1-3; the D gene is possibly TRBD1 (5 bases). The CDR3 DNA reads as TGTGCCAGCAGTCAAGACAGCACCGGAAACACCATATATTTT. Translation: CASSQDSTGNTIYF.